These 20 T cell receptor beta chains originate from one sample sequenced in a study of shared clonotypes between healthy human individuals (TCRdb year 2020). Libraries were made using the immunoSEQ multiplex PCR assay. The source is immuneACCESS, and TCRdb retained only in-frame sequences with V and J called. Part of the clones is not carried over; for the studies checked, unresolved V genes explain less than half of this, and the remainder is unexplained. The sample table lists more than 2,000,000 clones, more than 80% of them with a count of one. 0.13% to 0.15% of the sample goes to the ten largest clones. Sequencing was performed on naive CD4+ T cells sorted from blood. What this sample's cell subset or site label stands for: CD45RA+ positively selected. The source of these receptors is a man between 18 and 35 years old in good health.

The chain is built from TRBV30 and TRBJ1-1, with D possibly TRBD1 on 5 matching bases. Trimming shortened V by 5 bases and J by 5 bases, and 12 bases separated the two germline ends. CDR1 is GTSNPN and CDR2 is SVGIG in the germline V gene (reference sequence). The CDR3 extends over 12 amino acids. The CDR3 DNA follows: TGTGCCTGGGAGGGGACGGGTACTGAAGCTTTCTTT. Amino acid sequence: CAWEGTGTEAFF.

As for this clone: Other nucleotide sequences in the sample specify the same CDR3. The chain links TRBV7-6 to TRBJ1-1; D is ambiguous. V was cut by 1 base and J by 2 bases, with 5 bases left in between. Germline CDR1 reads SGHVS; CDR2 reads FNYEAQ. The length of the CDR3 is 13 residues. CDR3 in DNA: TGTGCCAGCAGCTTAGACAGTAACACTGAAGCTTTCTTT. Amino acids: CASSLDSNTEAFF.

V usage is TRBV5-1 and J usage is TRBJ2-5, with TRBD1 matching 8 bases. V shed 0 bases, J shed 5 bases, and the junction held 15 bases outside the gene matches. Germline V lookup: CDR1 SGHRS, CDR2 YFSETQ. The CDR3 sequence is 18 residues long. CDR3 residues: CASSLGGQAHSLGETQYF. The CDR3 DNA is TGCGCCAGCAGCTTGGGGGGACAGGCGCATTCCCTGGGCGAGACCCAGTACTTC.

V is TRBV11-2 and J is TRBJ2-7; D might be TRBD1 (6 bases). The germline V gene encodes CDR1 SGHAT and CDR2 FQNNGV. The CDR3 has 15 residues. Trimming took 4 bases from V and 0 from J, leaving 13 bases between them. The CDR3 DNA reads as TGTGCCAGCAGCTCCACCGGGACACTCTCCTACGAGCAGTACTTC. This translates into CASSSTGTLSYEQYF.

The gene calls are TRBV2 and TRBJ1-5; D gene unclear. Germline V gene data show CDR1 as SNHLY and CDR2 as FYNNEI. Trimming stripped 4 bases from V and 7 bases from J, with 14 bases between. The CDR3 covers 14 residues. The CDR3 here is CASSAGQSPQPQHF. The DNA for the CDR3 is TGTGCCAGCAGTGCGGGTCAGAGCCCACAGCCCCAGCATTTT.

V is TRBV2 and J is TRBJ2-3; 8 nucleotides match TRBD1. With 5 bases clipped from V and 5 bases from J, the junction kept 12 bases outside the gene matches. Germline loops: CDR1 SNHLY, CDR2 FYNNEI. The CDR3 is made up of 16 amino acids. The CDR3 sequence is CASSSRDRTLIDTQYF. CDR3 DNA: TGTGCCAGCAGTTCCCGGGACAGGACCCTAATAGATACGCAGTATTTT.

J is TRBJ2-3 and V is TRBV7-9; 9 bases agree with TRBD1. Germline lookup yields CDR1 SEHNR and CDR2 FQNEAQ (reference sequence). The CDR3 has 17 amino acids. The ends lost 8 bases at V and 0 bases at J; junction bases unmatched: 12. The CDR3 is CASAKAAQGASTDTQYF. DNA for the CDR3: TGTGCCAGCGCGAAGGCGGCACAGGGGGCGAGCACAGATACGCAGTATTTT. Together with reference TRBV7-9 and TRBJ2-3, the CDR3 gives the full variable domain: DTGVSQNPRHKITKRGQNVTFRCDPISEHNRLYWYRQTLGQGPEFLTYFQNEAQLEKSRLLSDRFSAERPKGSFSTLEIQRTEQGDSAMYLCASAKAAQGASTDTQYFGPGTRLTVL.

The CDR3: CASSKGTREEETQYF. CDR3 DNA sequence: TGTGCCAGCAGTAAAGGGACCCGGGAGGAAGAGACCCAGTACTTC. The chain employs TRBV2 and TRBJ2-5; 7 bases map to TRBD2. This CDR3 region has 15 residues. Losses at the gene ends were 5 bases for V and 3 bases for J; bases not matched to a gene: 9. Germline CDR1 reads SNHLY; CDR2 reads FYNNEI.

The CDR3 DNA reads as TGTGCCAGCAGTTACCCCACAGGGGCACTGTTTTTT. Its protein is CASSYPTGALFF. The rearrangement links TRBV6-5 to TRBJ1-4, with 7 bases lining up with TRBD1. Germline CDR1 reads MNHEY; CDR2 reads SVGAGI. The junction had 4 bases not matched to a gene; V was cut back by 2 bases and J by 13 bases. The CDR3 is made up of 12 amino acids.

The chain employs TRBV2 and TRBJ2-1; possible D gene TRBD1, 7 bases. The germline V and J ends were trimmed by 3 bases and 3 bases, with 12 bases remaining between them. The length of the CDR3 is 15 residues. The V gene's germline CDR1 is SNHLY and CDR2 FYNNEI. The CDR3 here is CASSEAGQFYNEQFF. DNA for the CDR3: TGTGCCAGCAGTGAGGCGGGACAGTTCTACAATGAGCAGTTCTTC.

Points on this clone: At the DNA level, this CDR3 is encoded by other sequences in the same sample as well. The chain couples TRBV7-2 to TRBJ2-2; the D is unclear. Trimming shortened V by 5 bases and J by 1 base, and 5 bases separated the two germline ends. The CDR3 runs 13 residues. CDR1 and CDR2 (germline): SGHTA, FQGNSA. In nucleotides, the CDR3 is TGTGCCAGCAGCCTTTTGAACACCGGGGAGCTGTTTTTT. Translating gives CASSLLNTGELFF.

The genes are TRBV7-2 and TRBJ2-6; D gene ambiguous. V lost 1 base to trimming and J lost 3 bases, with 7 bases between them. The CDR3 is 15 amino acids. CDR1 SGHTA and CDR2 FQGNSA come from the germline V gene. The CDR3 sequence: CASSLGLIGANVLTF. The CDR3, as DNA: TGTGCCAGCAGCTTAGGGCTTATTGGGGCCAACGTCCTGACTTTC. Variable domain in full (rest from reference TRBV7-2 and TRBJ2-6): GAGVSQSPSNKVTEKGKDVELRCDPISGHTALYWYRQSLGQGLEFLIYFQGNSAPDKSGLPSDRFSAERTGGSVSTLTIQRTQQEDSAVYLCASSLGLIGANVLTFGAGSRLTVL.

This CDR3 reads CASSFTSGTGGEQYF. CDR3 nucleotide sequence: TGTGCCAGCAGTTTCACTAGCGGGACGGGTGGTGAGCAGTACTTC. The genes are TRBV27 and TRBJ2-7; 10 bases are a match to TRBD2. V gave up 3 bases and J gave up 7 bases; unmatched junction bases: 9. There are 15 residues in the CDR3. Germline CDR1 MNHEY, CDR2 SMNVEV (reference sequence).

The chain couples TRBV7-8 to TRBJ1-1, with D tentatively TRBD1 (5 bases). The CDR3 spans 13 residues. V was trimmed by 5 bases and J by 2 bases, leaving 9 bases between them. In germline, CDR1 is SGHVS, CDR2 FQNEAQ. The CDR3 coding sequence is TGTGCCAGCAGCGTAGACAGTAACACTGAAGCTTTCTTT. Protein: CASSVDSNTEAFF.

In regard to this clone: Other DNA sequences of this sample code for an identical CDR3. V usage is TRBV19 and J usage is TRBJ1-2, with TRBD1 as a possible D gene (5 bases). Per germline, CDR1 LNHDA and CDR2 SQIVND (reference sequence). Trimming cost V 1 base and J 1 base, with 10 bases left between them. This CDR3 has 15 residues. CDR3 sequence reads: CASSIGQTGNYGYTF. The CDR3 DNA sequence: TGTGCCAGTAGTATAGGACAGACCGGTAACTATGGCTACACCTTC.

The V and J genes are TRBV6-1 and TRBJ2-2; tentatively, D is TRBD1 (5 bases). The CDR3 length is 14 residues. Germline CDR1 MNHNS, CDR2 SASEGT. With 5 bases removed from V and 5 bases from J, the gap between germline ends came to 12 bases. Here the CDR3 DNA reads TGTGCCAGCAGTAACTTTAGGGGTACCGGGGAGCTGTTTTTT. Amino acids: CASSNFRGTGELFF.

The chain is built from TRBV6-5 and TRBJ2-3; D is possibly TRBD1 (6 bases). The CDR3 covers 15 residues. Trimming pared 5 bases from V and 1 base from J, leaving 13 bases between. Per germline, CDR1 MNHEY and CDR2 SVGAGI. In DNA, the CDR3 is TGTGCCAGCAGTGCCAGGGGTCTGGGCACAGATACGCAGTATTTT. Its protein product is CASSARGLGTDTQYF.

The V and J genes are TRBV5-1 and TRBJ1-5; the match to TRBD1 covers 7 bases. In germline, CDR1 is SGHRS, CDR2 YFSETQ. V shed 0 bases, J shed 1 base, and the junction held 4 bases outside the gene matches. This CDR3 contains 16 residues. CDR3 bases: TGCGCCAGCAGCTTGGAGGCGACAGGGAGCAATCAGCCCCAGCATTTT. Protein: CASSLEATGSNQPQHF.

The chain has TRBV18 and TRBJ2-5; D may match TRBD1 or TRBD2 (5 bases each). The CDR3 totals 15 residues. Germline values: CDR1 KGHSH, CDR2 LQKENI. The V end lost 2 bases, the J end lost 1 base, and 11 bases lay between the germline ends. The CDR3 loop reads CASSPSGPPQETQYF. In DNA, the CDR3 is TGTGCCAGCTCACCATCGGGACCGCCCCAAGAGACCCAGTACTTC.

The V call is TRBV7-2, the J call TRBJ2-7; D possibly corresponds to TRBD2 (5 bases). The CDR3 is made up of 14 amino acids. Germline V CDR1 and CDR2: SGHTA, FQGNSA. The germline V and J ends were trimmed by 5 bases and 0 bases, with 11 bases remaining between them. Here the CDR3 reads CASSPEAVSYEQYF. CDR3 DNA: TGTGCCAGCAGCCCCGAAGCGGTCTCCTACGAGCAGTACTTC.